This entry concerns a single T cell receptor (beta chain). Its antigen is not identified. These data belong to a study of T cells in Graves' hyperthyroidism and ophthalmopathy. The wider study: Peripheral blood specimens were obtained at initial diagnosis, prior to any treatment. Study-wide results and limits: In blood, most of the thyroid clonotypes expanded above 0.001 were also present.

V dropped 4 bases and J dropped 3 bases, with 9 bases sitting between them. The CDR3 spans 13 residues. Germline V lookup: CDR1 MNHEY, CDR2 SMNVEV (reference sequence). There were TCR beta CDR3 regions amplified from RNA transcripts. Researchers ran a first-round RT-PCR on the TCR CDR3 using the HTBI primer set. Via MiXCR, TCRdb re-called the multiplex PCR reads, giving one row per CDR3 protein. In the table there are 280,000 or so distinct CDR3 sequences, 15% of which are singletons. Predating any ophthalmopathy symptoms, the blood sample was taken at first hyperthyroidism diagnosis. The material sequenced was blood. V is TRBV27 and J is TRBJ1-1; the D gene is possibly TRBD1 (5 bases). The clonotype was recovered from a woman aged 50 to 65 with Graves' hyperthyroidism that later progressed to Graves' ophthalmopathy. As DNA, the CDR3 is TGTGCCAGCAGTTGGGACTTCTACACTGAAGCTTTCTTT. Amino acids: CASSWDFYTEAFF.